Listed here are 32 T cell receptor beta chains from one sample, sequenced in a study of breast tumors, draining lymph nodes, adjacent tissues. Axillary draining lymph nodes of breast cancer patients supplied the node samples. From the multiplex PCR reads, TCRdb called clonotypes with MiXCR, one entry per CDR3 protein. The top ten hold roughly 1.2% of the sample, which has approximately 100,000 distinct CDR3 sequences, 21% seen once. Sequencing was carried out using axillary lymph node tissue. The receptors were sampled from a female donor with breast cancer. Some clones in this sample may be carry-over from other donors' samples.

At least ten counts were recorded for this clonotype. J is TRBJ1-6 and V is TRBV6-5, with 11 bases fitting TRBD1. The CDR3 extends over 15 amino acids. Per the germline V gene, CDR1 is MNHEY and CDR2 is SVGAGI. The V segment lost 3 bases and the J segment 10 bases; nucleotides outside the gene matches: 5. The CDR3 protein is CASSYSGTGGSPLHF. The CDR3 bases are TGTGCCAGCAGTTATAGCGGGACAGGGGGATCACCCCTCCACTTT.

The chain recombines TRBV4-2 with TRBJ2-3; 11 bases agree with TRBD2. CDR1 is LGHNA and CDR2 is YNFKEQ in the germline V gene. The CDR3 is made up of 17 amino acids. V was pared by 0 bases and J by 4 bases, with 6 bases of the junction left unmatched. CDR3 amino acids: CASSQETSGKGADTQYF. Written as DNA, the CDR3 is TGTGCCAGCAGCCAAGAGACTAGCGGGAAAGGGGCAGATACGCAGTATTTT.

This clonotype was picked up many times. The chain couples TRBV19 to TRBJ1-2; 7 bases align to TRBD1. J was trimmed by 1 base and V by 5 bases; bases with no gene match: 7. There are 15 residues in the CDR3. CDR1 is LNHDA and CDR2 is SQIVND in the germline V gene (reference sequence). Here the CDR3 reads CASSLGQNFNYGYTF. CDR3 bases: TGTGCCAGTAGTCTGGGACAGAACTTTAACTATGGCTACACCTTC.

The sample holds many counts of this clonotype. The genes are TRBV5-8 and TRBJ2-7, with 8 bases that match TRBD2. The germline CDR1 and CDR2 sequences are SGHTS and YDEGEE. This CDR3 has 16 amino acids. The trim removed 0 bases at V and 3 bases at J, leaving 8 bases unmatched. The CDR3 loop is CASSLVRETSDYEQYF. In DNA form, the CDR3 reads TGTGCCAGCAGCTTGGTGCGTGAGACTAGCGACTACGAGCAGTACTTC.

This chain connects TRBV12-3 or TRBV12-4 to TRBJ1-1; D unclear. Trimming shortened V by 9 bases and J by 0 bases, and 8 bases separated the two germline ends. The CDR3 totals 12 residues. CDR3: CARPAMNTEAFF. The CDR3, as DNA: TGTGCCAGGCCAGCTATGAACACTGAAGCTTTCTTT.

This clonotype has a count of ten or more. V gene TRBV6-1 combines with J gene TRBJ2-4; TRBD1 agrees at 7 bases. J gave up 8 bases and V 3 bases, and 10 bases lay outside the gene matches. Germline V gene sequence: CDR1 MNHNS, CDR2 SASEGT. The length of the CDR3 is 15 residues. The CDR3, as DNA: TGTGCCAGCAGTGAGAGGTTGCAGGGGGTGGACATTCAGTACTTC. The encoded protein is CASSERLQGVDIQYF.

This clonotype was detected ten times or more. The chain carries TRBV7-9 and TRBJ2-2; no clear D. Trimming left V 4 bases short and J 0 bases short, with 9 bases between. The CDR3 is made up of 15 amino acids. The germline V gene encodes CDR1 SEHNR and CDR2 FQNEAQ (reference sequence). CDR3 DNA: TGTGCCAGCAGCTCGAGTTCCGCGAACACCGGGGAGCTGTTTTTT. Translated, it gives CASSSSSANTGELFF.

This clonotype was seen at least ten times. V and J are TRBV20-1 and TRBJ2-1, with 7 bases aligning to TRBD2. Losses at the gene ends were 6 bases for V and 5 bases for J; bases not matched to a gene: 13. Germline V gives CDR1 DFQATT, CDR2 SNEGSKA (reference sequence). This CDR3 has 15 residues. The CDR3 coding sequence is TGCAGTGCCGCCCGAGCGGGACTTCGCAACAATGAGCAGTTCTTC. This codes for CSAARAGLRNNEQFF.

In DNA, the CDR3 is TGTGCCAGCAGCTTGTCTAGGGGAAGAGCCTACACCTTC. This codes for CASSLSRGRAYTF. The chain recombines TRBV7-3 with TRBJ1-2; a weak D match, TRBD1 (5 bases). The CDR3 length is 13 residues. The V end lost 3 bases, the J end lost 10 bases, and 15 bases lay between the germline ends. Looked up from germline, CDR1 is SGHTA and CDR2 is FQGTGA.

The chain links TRBV4-1 to TRBJ1-1; D remains ambiguous. The CDR3 has 14 amino acids. Germline V gene sequence: CDR1 MGHRA, CDR2 YSYEKL. V lost 0 bases to trimming and J lost 6 bases, with 11 bases between them. The chain's CDR3 is CASSQEGRASEAFF. The CDR3 nucleotides read TGCGCCAGCAGCCAAGAGGGGAGGGCTTCTGAAGCTTTCTTT.

This clonotype was seen repeatedly, ten times or more. The rearrangement links TRBV4-1 to TRBJ2-1; the match to TRBD2 covers 7 bases. Germline loops: CDR1 MGHRA, CDR2 YSYEKL. The CDR3 loop spans 14 amino acids. Losses at the gene ends were 0 bases for V and 15 bases for J; bases not matched to a gene: 11. The CDR3 bases are TGCGCCAGCAGCCAAGATCCAAAAAGCGGGGAGGCGTTCTTC. This gives the protein CASSQDPKSGEAFF.

This clonotype was seen ten or more times. This sequence joins TRBV6-5 and TRBJ1-3, with a tentative D call TRBD1 (5 bases). Germline V gene lookup returns CDR1 MNHEY and CDR2 SVGAGI. Trimming left V 0 bases short and J 4 bases short, with 13 bases between. This CDR3 is 16 amino acids long. CDR3 in DNA: TGTGCCAGCAGTTACTCGGCCCGGGGGTCAGGAAACACCATATATTTT. Translating it yields CASSYSARGSGNTIYF.

This clonotype was seen at least ten times. The genes are TRBV19 and TRBJ2-5, with D possibly TRBD2 on 6 matching bases. The germline CDR1 and CDR2 sequences are LNHDA and SQIVND (reference sequence). V was trimmed by 3 bases and J by 5 bases, leaving 10 bases between them. This CDR3 comprises 13 residues. CDR3 protein: CASSIMEGETQYF. The CDR3 DNA sequence: TGTGCCAGTAGTATCATGGAGGGGGAGACCCAGTACTTC.

This clonotype was seen a handful of times. Compared with germline, one end of the junction differs, possibly owing to a read error. This chain connects TRBV5-6 to TRBJ1-3; TRBD1 agrees at 7 bases. The germline gives CDR1 SGHDT, CDR2 YYEEEE. The CDR3 sequence is 13 residues long. The CDR3 protein is CASTLTGGNTIYF. The CDR3 nucleotides read TGTGCCAGCACCTTGACAGGGGGAAACACCATATATTTT.

The table lists this clonotype with many counts. The J gene is TRBJ1-2, the V gene TRBV20-1; D is perhaps TRBD1 (6 bases). The CDR3 covers 14 residues. Germline lookup yields CDR1 DFQATT and CDR2 SNEGSKA (reference sequence). V was trimmed by 3 bases and J by 2 bases, leaving 13 bases between them. The chain's CDR3 is CSASTGTRNYGYTF. In DNA, the CDR3 is TGCAGTGCTAGCACCGGGACACGGAACTATGGCTACACCTTC.

This clonotype was observed a few times. The gene calls are TRBV27 and TRBJ2-1; 14 bases agree with TRBD2. The ends lost 5 bases at V and 10 bases at J; junction bases unmatched: 10. This CDR3 is built from 16 residues. The germline CDR1 and CDR2 sequences are MNHEY and SMNVEV (reference sequence). This CDR3 is CASSPRTTSGRGEQFF. CDR3 coding DNA: TGTGCCAGCAGTCCTAGGACGACTAGCGGGAGGGGGGAGCAGTTCTTC.

This clonotype was detected ten times or more. The CDR3 DNA follows: TGTGCCAGCAGATCCGGACAGGGGGCTTACGAGCAGTACTTC. Its translation is CASRSGQGAYEQYF. The gene calls are TRBV12-3 or TRBV12-4 and TRBJ2-7; TRBD1 matches 11 bases. The V and J ends lost 6 bases and 4 bases, in that order; junction bases with no gene match: 5. The CDR3 length is 14 residues.

About this clonotype: The CDR3 carries no conserved terminal phenylalanine or tryptophan, so it likely arises from a read error. The chain is built from TRBV5-6 and TRBJ1-4; weak D call: TRBD1 (6 bases). V shed 5 bases and J shed 7 bases, with 27 bases lying between them. The CDR3 is made up of 18 amino acids. Germline V gene sequence: CDR1 SGHDT, CDR2 YYEEEE. This chain's CDR3 is CASRRKQTGLAKGEKLFL. In nucleotides, the CDR3 is TGTGCCAGCAGACGTAAACAGACAGGACTAGCTAAAGGTGAAAAACTGTTTCTT.

This clonotype was recorded at least ten times. V and J are TRBV6-1 and TRBJ2-7; 7 positions match TRBD2. The trim removed 5 bases at V and 2 bases at J, leaving 6 bases unmatched. The CDR3 spans 14 residues. Per germline, CDR1 MNHNS and CDR2 SASEGT. The CDR3 DNA reads as TGTGCCAGCAGTCAGCCTCGGGGGGCCTACGAGCAGTACTTC. Translation: CASSQPRGAYEQYF.

This clonotype was seen at least ten times. This chain joins TRBV20-1 and TRBJ2-7; D is undetermined. The CDR3 spans 13 residues. Trimming left V 6 bases short and J 5 bases short, with 17 bases between. Germline CDR1 is DFQATT and CDR2 is SNEGSKA (reference sequence). CDR3 region: CSAPRTGANEQYF. CDR3 DNA sequence: TGCAGTGCCCCCAGGACGGGTGCCAACGAGCAGTACTTC.

Notes on this clonotype: A read error is possible here, since a much larger clone lies one base away. This chain links TRBV28 with TRBJ1-2, with TRBD1 as a possible D gene (5 bases). The CDR3 sequence is 12 residues long. The germline V gene encodes CDR1 MDHEN and CDR2 SYDVKM. V was cut by 9 bases and J by 0 bases, with 8 bases left in between. The CDR3 region has the DNA TGTGCCAGTCGGGACGCTAACTATGGCTACACCTTC. Protein: CASRDANYGYTF.

This clonotype was seen at least ten times. The chain couples TRBV2 to TRBJ2-1; 7 bases map to TRBD2. This CDR3 has 16 residues. Germline V CDR1 and CDR2: SNHLY, FYNNEI. J lost 5 bases, V lost 8 bases, and 15 bases had no gene match. CDR3 in amino acids: CASGGLAEDPDNEQFF. CDR3 DNA: TGTGCCAGCGGTGGGCTAGCGGAGGACCCCGACAATGAGCAGTTCTTC.

There are many counts of this clonotype. The chain combines TRBV20-1 with TRBJ2-5; maybe TRBD2 (6 bases). Germline V CDR1 and CDR2: DFQATT, SNEGSKA (reference sequence). V lost 4 bases and J 3 bases, leaving 15 bases between the germline ends. The CDR3 covers 14 residues. The CDR3 is CSAKAGRGKETQYF. For the CDR3, the DNA is TGCAGTGCTAAGGCCGGGAGAGGGAAAGAGACCCAGTACTTC.

This clonotype was seen ten or more times. V and J are TRBV7-2 and TRBJ2-3; the D is unclear. This CDR3 region has 12 residues. V lost 2 bases to trimming and J lost 5 bases, with 5 bases between them. The germline V gene has CDR1 SGHTA and CDR2 FQGNSA. CDR3 nucleotides: TGTGCCAGCAGCTTAATGGGAGATACGCAGTATTTT. Residues: CASSLMGDTQYF. Using reference TRBV7-2 and TRBJ2-3 for the parts outside the CDR3, the full variable domain is GAGVSQSPSNKVTEKGKDVELRCDPISGHTALYWYRQSLGQGLEFLIYFQGNSAPDKSGLPSDRFSAERTGGSVSTLTIQRTQQEDSAVYLCASSLMGDTQYFGPGTRLTVL.

This clonotype was counted at least ten times. The chain couples TRBV10-2 to TRBJ2-7; 7 bases map to TRBD1. The J segment lost 2 bases and the V segment lost 3 bases, leaving 7 bases of the junction unmatched. The CDR3 extends over 15 amino acids. The germline CDR1 and CDR2 sequences are WSHSY and SAAADI. CDR3 loop: CASSEGDRVAYEQYF. In nucleotides, the CDR3 is TGCGCCAGCAGTGAAGGAGACAGGGTCGCCTACGAGCAGTACTTC.

The genes are TRBV9 and TRBJ1-1; D is ambiguous. There are 16 residues in the CDR3. V was clipped by 0 bases and J by 6 bases, with 18 bases between them. CDR1 and CDR2 from the germline V gene are SGDLS and YYNGEE. In nucleotides, the CDR3 is TGTGCCAGCAGCGTAGGCCCCAATTTCAGCGGGGCTGAAGCTTTCTTT. It translates to CASSVGPNFSGAEAFF.

This clonotype was picked up many times. This rearrangement joins TRBV27 to TRBJ2-7, with TRBD1 matching 11 bases. The V gene end was trimmed by 4 bases and the J gene end by 5 bases; junction bases not matched to a gene: 4. The germline V gene encodes CDR1 MNHEY and CDR2 SMNVEV (reference sequence). This CDR3 has 14 residues. This CDR3 reads CASSYGQGANEQYF. Written as DNA, the CDR3 is TGTGCCAGCAGTTACGGACAGGGGGCCAACGAGCAGTACTTC.

This clonotype occurred a few times. The chain carries TRBV6-6 and TRBJ2-5; D is perhaps TRBD2 (5 bases). CDR3 length equals 18 residues. V was trimmed by 0 bases and J by 4 bases, leaving 21 bases between them. Germline V gene lookup returns CDR1 MNHNY and CDR2 SVGAGI (reference sequence). The CDR3 DNA follows: TGTGCCAGCAGTTACTCGAGGGTTAGCCTTAAGGGCCTAGAGACCCAGTACTTC. Translated: CASSYSRVSLKGLETQYF.

A note on this clonotype: A clone one base away is much larger, so this may be a read error. The V and J genes are TRBV19 and TRBJ1-2, with a weak D call TRBD1 (5 bases). V lost 4 bases, J lost 4 bases, and 16 bases lay in between. The germline V gene has CDR1 LNHDA and CDR2 SQIVND (reference sequence). The CDR3 is made up of 15 amino acids. The CDR3 here is CASSNRDASRYGYTF. The CDR3 DNA reads TGTGCCAGTAGTAACCGGGACGCAAGCCGCTATGGCTACACCTTC.

This sequence joins TRBV9 and TRBJ2-3; D perhaps matches TRBD2 (5 bases). Trimming shortened V by 0 bases and J by 4 bases, and 12 bases separated the two germline ends. The V gene's germline CDR1 is SGDLS and CDR2 YYNGEE. This CDR3 is 15 amino acids long. This CDR3 reads CASSVARRASDTQYF. As DNA, the CDR3 is TGTGCCAGCAGCGTAGCTCGGCGGGCTTCAGATACGCAGTATTTT.

This clonotype was seen ten or more times. The chain is built from TRBV7-2 and TRBJ2-1, with D perhaps matching TRBD2 (6 bases). CDR3 length equals 15 residues. Germline V lookup: CDR1 SGHTA, CDR2 FQGNSA. Trimming stripped 5 bases from V and 4 bases from J, with 15 bases between. Here the CDR3 DNA reads TGTGCCAGCAGCCCCCAGGATAGCGGTTACAATGAGCAGTTCTTC. This translates into CASSPQDSGYNEQFF. Looking up the rest from reference TRBV7-2 and TRBJ2-1 gives the full variable domain: GAGVSQSPSNKVTEKGKDVELRCDPISGHTALYWYRQSLGQGLEFLIYFQGNSAPDKSGLPSDRFSAERTGGSVSTLTIQRTQQEDSAVYLCASSPQDSGYNEQFFGPGTRLTVL.

Concerning this clonotype: One base away lies a much larger clone, so this may be a sequencing read error. The CDR3 does not end in the conserved phenylalanine or tryptophan, so this is likely a read error. The V and J genes are TRBV19 and TRBJ1-5; a weak D match, TRBD1 (5 bases). Per germline, CDR1 LNHDA and CDR2 SQIVND (reference sequence). The CDR3 has 13 residues. The V end lost 7 bases, the J end lost 1 base, and 8 bases lay between the germline ends. The DNA for the CDR3 is TGTGCCAGTACGGACACCAGCAATCAGCCCCAGCATCTT. It codes for CASTDTSNQPQHL.